Listed below are T cell receptor beta chains from one sample, sequenced in a study of response to subunit inactivated influenza vaccine. TCRdb re-analysed the RT-PCR reads in MiXCR, keeping a single row per CDR3 protein. Of hundreds of thousands of distinct CDR3 sequences listed, 14% were seen once; the top ten hold less than 8.5%. Sequenced material: PBMCs from blood, taken around 14 days before vaccination. The receptors here all came from a man aged 45 to 65 who received an inactivated influenza vaccine. The conserved cysteine and the conserved F or W are not part of the CDR3 here.

len | v_gene | CDR3aa
13 | TRBV18 | ASSPPERTTDTQY
13 | TRBV12-3/TRBV12-4 | ASSPDGTLGGEQF
12 | TRBV5-1 | ASSDRTGTDTQY
11 | TRBV7-9 | ASSFRVSGTQY
14 | TRBV30 | AWSSGRLVAADTQY
13 | TRBV7-2 | ASSLGPKAMDEQY
13 | TRBV4-1 | ASSPLAGSPYEQY
8 | TRBV29-1 | SAQTDGYT
13 | TRBV7-8 | ASSPLGRDNSPLH
11 | TRBV6-1 | ASTETRNSPLH
13 | TRBV12-3/TRBV12-4 | ASSPPSFSGNTIY
12 | TRBV20-1 | SATQGAVNSPLH
11 | TRBV11-3 | ASSDRITGELF
12 | TRBV20-1 | SARWGDYQETQY
12 | TRBV20-1 | SASRQGAREPQH